This T cell receptor (beta chain) appears in the sequencing data of a study of OX40 agonist ivuxolimab in advanced cancers. Regarding the complete study: Ivuxolimab, which targeted the costimulatory receptor OX40 (CD134), was an agonistic, fully human IgG2 monoclonal antibody. Intravenous ivuxolimab was administered to patients every 2 weeks at six dose levels: 0.01, 0.1, 0.3, 1.5, 3 and 10 mg/kg. Among the 50 to 55 dose-escalation patients, some 20 had hepatocellular carcinoma, roughly 15 melanoma, 9 renal cell carcinoma and 9 head and neck cancer. A male proportion of about 79% and a mean age of about 60 years, ranging from roughly 20 to 80, were recorded for the dose-escalation cohort. Prior anti-PD-1, anti-PD-L1 or anti-CTLA-4 therapy was permitted, and checkpoint inhibitors had been received by approximately 39% of dose-escalation patients. Partial responses were achieved by three dose-escalation patients, of whom one had hepatocellular carcinoma and two had cutaneous melanoma. The point of sequencing TCRbeta in the periphery was to test whether ivuxolimab changed TCR sequence diversity and drove clonal T-cell expansion. The monotherapy dose-escalation portion (N ≈ 57 patients) of the phase I ivuxolimab trial is reported in the paper.

The trial excluded patients who had a history of autoimmune disease or who were on systemic immunosuppression. Peripheral blood for TCR sequencing was collected from all dose cohorts at baseline, on cycle 4 day 1, and on cycle 7 day 1. Samples were obtained from an open-label, multicenter, first-in-human phase I dose-escalation trial of ivuxolimab. Adults with locally advanced or metastatic melanoma, renal cell, hepatocellular, or head and neck squamous cell carcinoma were enrolled in the trial. Before TCR sequencing, CD4+ T cells and CD8+ T cells from peripheral blood were sorted into separate populations. For this clone: The target of this receptor is not known. No base-level quality is on record; no much larger clone is a single base apart.

Genomic DNA was isolated from the sorted cells so that the TCRbeta CDR3 region could be sequenced. TCRbeta CDR3 regions were sequenced using the immunoSEQ Assay. In its TCRdb copy, this immuneACCESS table keeps in-frame sequences only and misses some clones. Where compared with another copy, unresolved V genes explain less than half of these, and the others have no known cause. The sample contains some 96,000 clones, roughly 90% of them found a single time. In total, the top ten clones hold about 0.17% of the sample. Relative to germline, V is 6 bases shorter and J is 3 bases shorter, with 22 bases between their ends. Spanning cysteine to phenylalanine, the CDR3 consists of 16 amino acids. Just the 48-base CDR3 DNA is kept, in frame starting at base 1. In the germline V gene, CDR1 corresponds to SGHTS and CDR2 to YDEGEE. Study-wide conclusions, independent of this receptor: Clonal expansion of both CD4+ and CD8+ blood T cells was observed from baseline to week 6 at doses 0.1 to 3.0 mg/kg. Low levels of normalized T-cell clonal expansion were also seen in some nonresponding patients. Which antigens the clonally expanded peripheral T cells were specific for was not determined. In partial responders in the 0.1-3.0 mg/kg groups, normalized peripheral clonal expansion was found to be among the lowest, especially among CD8+ T cells. After ivuxolimab, CD8+ T cells had more expanded clones than CD4+ T cells on average.

This clonotype was sampled from an adult with an advanced solid tumor such as melanoma, head and neck, liver or kidney cancer. Sequences were derived from CD4+ or CD8+ T cells sorted from blood, sampled in a trial of the OX40 agonist ivuxolimab. The chain couples TRBV5-8 to TRBJ2-7, with TRBD2 perhaps the D gene, on 6 matching bases. The CDR3 protein: CASTNGKVSGLYEQYF. The DNA sequence is as follows: TGTGCCAGCACCAATGGAAAGGTGAGCGGGCTCTACGAGCAGTACTTC.